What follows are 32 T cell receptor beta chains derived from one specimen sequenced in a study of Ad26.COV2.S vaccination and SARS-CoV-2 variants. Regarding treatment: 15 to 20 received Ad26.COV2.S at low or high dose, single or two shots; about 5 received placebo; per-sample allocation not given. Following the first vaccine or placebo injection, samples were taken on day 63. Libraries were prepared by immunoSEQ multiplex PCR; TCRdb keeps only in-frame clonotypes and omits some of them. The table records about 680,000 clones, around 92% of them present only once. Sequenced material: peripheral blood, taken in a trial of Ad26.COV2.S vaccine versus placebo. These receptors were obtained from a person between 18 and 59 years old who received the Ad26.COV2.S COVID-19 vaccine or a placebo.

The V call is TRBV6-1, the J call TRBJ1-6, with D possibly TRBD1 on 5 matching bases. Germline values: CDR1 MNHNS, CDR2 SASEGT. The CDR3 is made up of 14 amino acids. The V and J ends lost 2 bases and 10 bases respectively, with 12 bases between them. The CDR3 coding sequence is TGTGCCAGCAGTGAAATCAGGGACCGATCACCCCTCCACTTT. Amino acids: CASSEIRDRSPLHF.

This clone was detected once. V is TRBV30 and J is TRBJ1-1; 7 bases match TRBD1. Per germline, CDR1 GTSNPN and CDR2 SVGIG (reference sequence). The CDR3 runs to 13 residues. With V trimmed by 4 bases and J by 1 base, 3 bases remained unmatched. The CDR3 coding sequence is TGTGCCTGGATTGACAGGGCGAACACTGAAGCTTTCTTT. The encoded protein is CAWIDRANTEAFF.

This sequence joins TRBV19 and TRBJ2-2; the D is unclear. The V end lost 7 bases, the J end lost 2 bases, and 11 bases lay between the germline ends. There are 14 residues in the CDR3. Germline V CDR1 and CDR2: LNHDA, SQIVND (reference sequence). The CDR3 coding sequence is TGTGCCAGTATGGAAGATGGTAACACCGGGGAGCTGTTTTTT. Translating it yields CASMEDGNTGELFF.

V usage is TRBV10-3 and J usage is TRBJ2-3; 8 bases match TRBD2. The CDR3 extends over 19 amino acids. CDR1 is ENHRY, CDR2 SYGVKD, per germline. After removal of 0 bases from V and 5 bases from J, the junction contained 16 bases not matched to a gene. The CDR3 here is CAISESIPLSGGPGDTQYF. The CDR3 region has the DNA TGTGCCATCAGTGAGTCGATACCGCTATCGGGGGGGCCCGGAGATACGCAGTATTTT.

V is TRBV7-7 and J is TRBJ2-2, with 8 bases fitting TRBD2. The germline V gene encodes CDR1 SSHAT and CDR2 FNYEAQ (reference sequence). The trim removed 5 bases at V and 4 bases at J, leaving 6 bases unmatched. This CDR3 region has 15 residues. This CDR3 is CASSPGGAGTGELFF. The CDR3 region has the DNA TGTGCCAGCAGCCCCGGGGGGGCGGGCACCGGGGAGCTGTTTTTT.

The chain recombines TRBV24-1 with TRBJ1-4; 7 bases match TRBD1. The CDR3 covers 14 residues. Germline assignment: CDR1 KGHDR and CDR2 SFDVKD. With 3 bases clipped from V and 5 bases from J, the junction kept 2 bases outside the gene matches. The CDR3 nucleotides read TGTGCCACCAGTGATCCGGGACAGAATGAAAAACTGTTTTTT. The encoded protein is CATSDPGQNEKLFF.

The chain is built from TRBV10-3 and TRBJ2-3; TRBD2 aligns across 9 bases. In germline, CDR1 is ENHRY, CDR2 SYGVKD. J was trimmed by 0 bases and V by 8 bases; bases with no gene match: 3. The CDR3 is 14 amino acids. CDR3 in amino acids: CAIEAGGSTDTQYF. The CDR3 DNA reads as TGTGCCATCGAGGCGGGAGGGAGCACAGATACGCAGTATTTT.

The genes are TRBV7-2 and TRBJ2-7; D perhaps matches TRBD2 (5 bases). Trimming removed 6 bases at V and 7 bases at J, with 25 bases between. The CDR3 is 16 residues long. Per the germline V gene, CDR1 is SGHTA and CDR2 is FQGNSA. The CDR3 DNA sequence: TGTGCCAGCAGATCAACCCCTTTTCGGGGTTTCGGGGAGCAGTACTTC. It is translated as CASRSTPFRGFGEQYF.

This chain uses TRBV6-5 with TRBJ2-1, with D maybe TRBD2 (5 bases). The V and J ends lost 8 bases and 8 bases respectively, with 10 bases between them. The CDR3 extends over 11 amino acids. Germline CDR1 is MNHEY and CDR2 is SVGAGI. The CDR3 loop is CASGRVDEQFF. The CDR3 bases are TGTGCCAGCGGGAGAGTTGATGAGCAGTTCTTC.

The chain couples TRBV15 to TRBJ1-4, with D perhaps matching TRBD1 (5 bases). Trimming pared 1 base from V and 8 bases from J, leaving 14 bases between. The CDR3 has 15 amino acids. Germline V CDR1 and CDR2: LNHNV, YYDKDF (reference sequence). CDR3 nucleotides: TGTGCCACCAGCAGAGTAAGGGGCTCCCGGGAAAAACTGTTTTTT. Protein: CATSRVRGSREKLFF.

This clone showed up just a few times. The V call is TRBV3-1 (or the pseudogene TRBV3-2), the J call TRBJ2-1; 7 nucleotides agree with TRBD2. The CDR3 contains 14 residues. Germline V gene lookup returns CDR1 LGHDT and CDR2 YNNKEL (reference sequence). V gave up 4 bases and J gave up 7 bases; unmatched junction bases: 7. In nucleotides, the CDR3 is TGTGCCAGCAGCCCGGAGGGGACTATTAATGAGCAGTTCTTC. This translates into CASSPEGTINEQFF.

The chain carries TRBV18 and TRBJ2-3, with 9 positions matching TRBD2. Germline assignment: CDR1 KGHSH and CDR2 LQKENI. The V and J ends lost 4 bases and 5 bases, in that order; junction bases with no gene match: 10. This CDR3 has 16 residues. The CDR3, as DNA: TGTGCCAGCTCACAAAACATAGCGGGGGCCGAAGATACGCAGTATTTT. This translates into CASSQNIAGAEDTQYF.

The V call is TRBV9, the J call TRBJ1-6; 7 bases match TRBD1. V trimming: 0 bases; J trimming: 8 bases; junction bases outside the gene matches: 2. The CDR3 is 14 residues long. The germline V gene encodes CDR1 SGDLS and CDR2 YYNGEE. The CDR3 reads CASSVVGGYSPLHF. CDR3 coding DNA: TGTGCCAGCAGCGTAGTAGGGGGCTATTCACCCCTCCACTTT.

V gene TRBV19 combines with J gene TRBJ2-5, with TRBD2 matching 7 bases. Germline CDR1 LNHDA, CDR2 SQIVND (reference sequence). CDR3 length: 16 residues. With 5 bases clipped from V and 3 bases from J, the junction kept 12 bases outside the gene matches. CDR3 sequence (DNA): TGTGCCAGTAGTGACCTAGGGCTAGCGGTCGAAGAGACCCAGTACTTC. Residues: CASSDLGLAVEETQYF.

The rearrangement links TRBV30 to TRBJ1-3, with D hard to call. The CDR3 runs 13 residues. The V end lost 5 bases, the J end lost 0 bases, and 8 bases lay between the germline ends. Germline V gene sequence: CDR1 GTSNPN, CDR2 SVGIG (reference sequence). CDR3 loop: CAWGRSSGNTIYF. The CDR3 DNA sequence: TGTGCCTGGGGACGGAGCTCTGGAAACACCATATATTTT.

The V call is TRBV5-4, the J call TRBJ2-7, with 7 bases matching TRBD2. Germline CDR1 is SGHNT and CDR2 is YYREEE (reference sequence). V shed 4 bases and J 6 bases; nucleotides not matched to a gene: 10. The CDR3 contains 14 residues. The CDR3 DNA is TGTGCCAGCAGCGCCCCGGGACTACTTCCCGAGCAGTACTTC. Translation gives CASSAPGLLPEQYF.

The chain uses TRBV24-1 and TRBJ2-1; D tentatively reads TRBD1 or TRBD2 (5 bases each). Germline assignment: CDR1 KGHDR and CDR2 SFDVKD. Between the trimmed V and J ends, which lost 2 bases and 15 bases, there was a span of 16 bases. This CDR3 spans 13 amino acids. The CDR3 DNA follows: TGTGCCACCAGTGATTCATTCACTGGGGGTCCGTTCTTC. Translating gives CATSDSFTGGPFF.

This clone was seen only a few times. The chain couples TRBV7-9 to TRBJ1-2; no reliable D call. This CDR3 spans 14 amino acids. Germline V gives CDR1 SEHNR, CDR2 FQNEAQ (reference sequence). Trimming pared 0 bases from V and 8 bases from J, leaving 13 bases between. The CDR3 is CASSLADGPLGYTF. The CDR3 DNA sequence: TGTGCCAGCAGCTTAGCGGACGGACCTCTGGGCTACACCTTC. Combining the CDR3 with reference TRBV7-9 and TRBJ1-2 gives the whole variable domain DTGVSQNPRHKITKRGQNVTFRCDPISEHNRLYWYRQTLGQGPEFLTYFQNEAQLEKSRLLSDRFSAERPKGSFSTLEIQRTEQGDSAMYLCASSLADGPLGYTFGSGTRLTVV.

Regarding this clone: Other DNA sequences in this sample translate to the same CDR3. The DNA of the CDR3 is TGCAGCGTTGGGGACGGGAACTCCTACGAGCAGTACTTC. Translation gives CSVGDGNSYEQYF. This chain links TRBV29-1 with TRBJ2-7; TRBD1 or TRBD2 may be the D gene (5 bases each). Germline V gene data show CDR1 as SQVTM and CDR2 as ANQGSEA. The germline V and J ends were trimmed by 4 bases and 0 bases, with 10 bases remaining between them. The CDR3 has 13 amino acids.

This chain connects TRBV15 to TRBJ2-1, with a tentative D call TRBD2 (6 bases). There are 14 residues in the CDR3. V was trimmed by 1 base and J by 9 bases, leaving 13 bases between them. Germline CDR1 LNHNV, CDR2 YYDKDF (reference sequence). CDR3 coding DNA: TGTGCCACCAGCAGAGGAACTCGGGAGTTTGAGCAGTTCTTC. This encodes CATSRGTREFEQFF. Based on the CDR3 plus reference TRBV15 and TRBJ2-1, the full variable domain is DAMVIQNPRYQVTQFGKPVTLSCSQTLNHNVMYWYQQKSSQAPKLLFHYYDKDFNNEADTPDNFQSRRPNTSFCFLDIRSPGLGDTAMYLCATSRGTREFEQFFGPGTRLTVL.

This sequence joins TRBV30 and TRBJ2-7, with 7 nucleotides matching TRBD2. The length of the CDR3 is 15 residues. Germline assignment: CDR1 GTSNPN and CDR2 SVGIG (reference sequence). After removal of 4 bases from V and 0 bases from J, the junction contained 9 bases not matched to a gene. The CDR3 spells CAWKRPRLASYEQYF. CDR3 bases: TGTGCCTGGAAACGACCGAGACTAGCCTCCTACGAGCAGTACTTC.

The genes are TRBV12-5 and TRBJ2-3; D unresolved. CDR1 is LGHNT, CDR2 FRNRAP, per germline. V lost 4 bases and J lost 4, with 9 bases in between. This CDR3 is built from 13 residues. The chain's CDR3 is CASGSPTADTQYF. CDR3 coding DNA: TGTGCTAGTGGTTCGCCTACTGCAGATACGCAGTATTTT.

The CDR3 loop reads CASSLGTGTGGSPLHF. The CDR3 region has the DNA TGTGCCAGCAGCTTAGGAACCGGGACAGGGGGTTCACCCCTCCACTTT. The gene calls are TRBV13 and TRBJ1-6; 11 bases are shared with TRBD1. Looked up from germline, CDR1 is PRHDT and CDR2 is FYEKMQ (reference sequence). CDR3 size: 16 residues. V lost 0 bases and J lost 9; bases outside the gene matches: 4.

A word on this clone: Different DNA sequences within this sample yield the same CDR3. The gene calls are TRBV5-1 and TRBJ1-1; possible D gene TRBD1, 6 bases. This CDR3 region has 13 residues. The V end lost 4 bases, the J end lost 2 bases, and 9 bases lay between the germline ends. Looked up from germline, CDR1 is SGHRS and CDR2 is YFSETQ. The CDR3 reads CASSGQLNTEAFF. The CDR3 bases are TGCGCCAGCAGCGGACAGCTTAACACTGAAGCTTTCTTT.

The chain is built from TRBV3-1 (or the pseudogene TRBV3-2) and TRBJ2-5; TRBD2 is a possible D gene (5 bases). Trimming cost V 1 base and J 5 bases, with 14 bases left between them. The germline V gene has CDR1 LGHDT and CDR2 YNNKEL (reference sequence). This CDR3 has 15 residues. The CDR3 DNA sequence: TGTGCCAGCAGCCAAGGGCTAGCCCTTGGGGAGACCCAGTACTTC. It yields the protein CASSQGLALGETQYF.

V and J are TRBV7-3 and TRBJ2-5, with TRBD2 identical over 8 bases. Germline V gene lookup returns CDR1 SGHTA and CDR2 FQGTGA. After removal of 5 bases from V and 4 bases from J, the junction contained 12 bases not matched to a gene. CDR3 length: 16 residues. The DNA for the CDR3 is TGTGCCAGCAGCCCCCGCCCACGGGGGGGAGGAGAGACCCAGTACTTC. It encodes CASSPRPRGGGETQYF.

CDR3 nucleotides: TGTGCCAGCAGCCCTTTGAGGGGACCCTACAATGAGCAGTTCTTC. It translates to CASSPLRGPYNEQFF. The V and J genes are TRBV7-2 and TRBJ2-1; tentatively, D is TRBD1 or TRBD2 (5 bases each). The germline V gene has CDR1 SGHTA and CDR2 FQGNSA. V was pared by 5 bases and J by 2 bases, with 13 bases between. There are 15 residues in the CDR3.

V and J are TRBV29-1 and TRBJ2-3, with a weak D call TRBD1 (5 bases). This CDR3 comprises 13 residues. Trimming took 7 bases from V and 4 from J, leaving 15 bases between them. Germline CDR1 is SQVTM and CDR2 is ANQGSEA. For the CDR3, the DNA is TGCAGCGCCTTTAGGGGCCATGCAGATACGCAGTATTTT. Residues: CSAFRGHADTQYF.

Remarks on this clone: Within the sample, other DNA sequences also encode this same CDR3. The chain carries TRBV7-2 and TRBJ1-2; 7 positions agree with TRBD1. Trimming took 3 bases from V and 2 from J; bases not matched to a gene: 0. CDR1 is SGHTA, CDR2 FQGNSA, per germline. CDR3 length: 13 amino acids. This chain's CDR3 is CASSLGQNYGYTF. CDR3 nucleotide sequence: TGTGCCAGCAGCTTGGGACAGAACTATGGCTACACCTTC.

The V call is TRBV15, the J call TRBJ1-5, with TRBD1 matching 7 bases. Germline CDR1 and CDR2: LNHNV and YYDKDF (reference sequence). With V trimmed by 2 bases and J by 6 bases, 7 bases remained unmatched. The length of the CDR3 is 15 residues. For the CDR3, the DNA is TGTGCCACCAGCAGAAAACAGGGGTCGGGTCAGCCCCAGCATTTT. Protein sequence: CATSRKQGSGQPQHF.

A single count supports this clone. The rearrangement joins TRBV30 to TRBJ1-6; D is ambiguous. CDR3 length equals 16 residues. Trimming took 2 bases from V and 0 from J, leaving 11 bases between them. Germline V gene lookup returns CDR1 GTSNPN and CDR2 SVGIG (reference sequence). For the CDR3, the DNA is TGTGCCTGGAGTTACGGGCTGAGCTCCTATAATTCACCCCTCCACTTT. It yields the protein CAWSYGLSSYNSPLHF.

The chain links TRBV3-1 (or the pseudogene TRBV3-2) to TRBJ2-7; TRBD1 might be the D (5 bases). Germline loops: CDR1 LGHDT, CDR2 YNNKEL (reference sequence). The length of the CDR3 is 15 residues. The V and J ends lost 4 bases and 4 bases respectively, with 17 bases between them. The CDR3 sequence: CASSPLQTVTYEQYF. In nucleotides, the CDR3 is TGTGCCAGCAGCCCTCTGCAGACAGTTACTTACGAGCAGTACTTC.